Included here is one T cell receptor beta chain sequence, with context. The entry originates in a study of blood T cell repertoires in COVID-19. About the study: Acute-phase and convalescent COVID-19 samples originated in the United States, Italy and Spain. Sources were T cells, B-cell-depleted T cells, or PBMCs; the material itself was cDNA or gDNA.

As processed by the authors: Scientists estimated how many nucleated cells there were by amplifying reference gene primers. Measured with immunoSEQ multiplex PCR; TCRdb has only the in-frame clones, and not every one. For V, J and clone size, that table is used; D and trimming come from the DNA. Of 80,000 to 100,000 clones in the sample, approximately 86% were seen once. Sequencing was carried out using peripheral blood. The TCR comes from a man in his 70s with active or convalescent COVID-19.

The DNA of the CDR3 is TGCGCCAGCAGCCAGCAGGGGGCCGGTGAGCAGTTCTTC. Translated, it gives CASSQQGAGEQFF. The chain carries TRBV4-3 and TRBJ2-1; 8 nucleotides agree with TRBD1. The CDR3 contains 13 residues. The germline V gene has CDR1 LGHNA and CDR2 YSLEER. After removal of 3 bases from V and 9 bases from J, the junction contained 4 bases not matched to a gene.